The table lists the clone carrying this T cell receptor beta chain with many counts. Its antigen remains unidentified. This sample is drawn from a study of CD8 T cells in ankylosing spondylitis. Whole-study findings and limits: The disease-linked clones had a CD8+ phenotype and low blood frequencies. One TCR beta motif, made up of roughly eight highly homologous variants, appeared characteristic of ankylosing spondylitis blood. Matched ankylosing spondylitis synovial fluid reportedly showed significant enrichment of disease-linked clones. Previously reported in reactive arthritis synovial fluid and blood were some of the motif variants.

Construction of TCR beta libraries was performed using quantitative 5'-RACE with molecular barcodes. TCRdb fed the 5' RACE reads into MiXCR, producing one record per CDR3 protein. Among more than 500,000 distinct CDR3 sequences listed, under 5.5% were seen once. The origin of this receptor is a male donor with ankylosing spondylitis. Sequences were obtained from blood, either unsorted or a sorted T cell fraction (not recorded which).

The CDR3 here is CAIRPAESYEQYF. The CDR3 DNA sequence: TGTGCCATCCGGCCAGCGGAGTCCTACGAGCAGTACTTC. The chain has TRBV10-3 and TRBJ2-7, with D perhaps matching TRBD2 (5 bases). The germline CDR1 and CDR2 sequences are ENHRY and SYGVKD. This CDR3 region has 13 residues. Deletions cut 8 bases from V and 1 base from J, with 12 bases between.